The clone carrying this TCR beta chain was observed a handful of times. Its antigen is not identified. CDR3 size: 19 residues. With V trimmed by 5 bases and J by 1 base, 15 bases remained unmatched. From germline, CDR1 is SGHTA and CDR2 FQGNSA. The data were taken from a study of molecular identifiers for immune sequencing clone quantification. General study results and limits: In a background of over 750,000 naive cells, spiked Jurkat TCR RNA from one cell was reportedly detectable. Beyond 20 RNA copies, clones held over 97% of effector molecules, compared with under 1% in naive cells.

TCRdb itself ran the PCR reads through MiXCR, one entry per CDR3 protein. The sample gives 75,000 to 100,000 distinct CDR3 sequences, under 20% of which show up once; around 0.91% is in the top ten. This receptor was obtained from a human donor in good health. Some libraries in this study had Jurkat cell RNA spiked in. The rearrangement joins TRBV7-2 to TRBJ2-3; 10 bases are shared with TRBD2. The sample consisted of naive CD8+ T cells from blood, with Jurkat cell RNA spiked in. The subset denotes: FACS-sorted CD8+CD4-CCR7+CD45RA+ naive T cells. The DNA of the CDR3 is TGTGCCAGCAGCCCCCGGGGGCTAGCGGGAGTACTTGGCACAGATACGCAGTATTTT. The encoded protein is CASSPRGLAGVLGTDTQYF.